Described below is a single T cell receptor (beta chain) sequence and its context. Its antigen target is currently unknown. Within one base of it there is no much larger clone, and no base qualities were kept. Including the terminal cysteine and phenylalanine, the CDR3 comprises 15 residues. Only the CDR3 DNA is retained, 45 bases long and in frame from the first base. CDR1 and CDR2, per the germline V gene (reference sequence), are MNHNY and SVGAGI. Trimming at the junction amounts to 0 bases on V and 5 bases on J, and the germline ends lie 8 bases apart. This specimen comes from a study of PD-1 blockade in classical Hodgkin lymphoma (TCRdb year 2020). Context from the whole study: Nivolumab dosing was 3 mg/kg intravenously every 2 weeks, continuing until either disease progression or unacceptable toxicity. The study used CyTOF and TCR beta sequencing to define a peripheral blood immune signature of response to PD-1 blockade in classical Hodgkin lymphoma. What the authors observed across the whole study: Baseline diversity similar to that of newly diagnosed patients was observed in trial patients achieving complete response, whereas significantly lower diversity was observed in partial responders and progressors. The study was limited to a single clinical trial cohort, and causes of repertoire differences, possibly disease activity or prior therapy, remained undefined. CD4+ but not CD8+ TCR diversity rose significantly by C4D1 (p=0.0027 vs p=0.16), most apparent in complete responders (p=0.02). Baseline TCR diversity was reported to be lower in newly diagnosed patients than in healthy donors and to be lower still in relapsed/refractory patients. Lower diversity was observed in patients in whom nivolumab was started less than 1 year after ASCT, and these patients were excluded from later analyses so that confounding by immune reconstitution would be avoided.

Genomic DNA was isolated using the Qiagen DNeasy kit from unsorted PBMCs as well as from negatively selected CD4+ and CD8+ fractions. TCR beta CDR3 regions were subjected to amplification by immunoSEQ multiplex PCR with primers that anneal to V and J segments. Amplification bias was minimized using a synthetic immune receptor repertoire, and residual bias was removed computationally after sequencing. For the original study's pipeline: Repertoire diversity was quantified as the Shannon entropy index using custom Python scripts. Unsorted, CD4+ and CD8+ repertoires were analyzed separately, except in combined analyses where CD4+ and CD8+ sequences were merged in silico. Clonal expansion was defined as at least a 2-fold frequency increase after treatment relative to C1D1, with a pseudocount of 0.5 for undetected baseline clones. Clones with 0 or 1 copy at C1D1 were defined as singleton clones, while clones with 2 or more copies were defined as non-singleton clones. Clones expanded in unsorted samples were labelled as CD4+, CD8+ or unknown by matching protein sequences in sorted samples from the same patient. Diversity changes from C1D1 to C4D1 were tested in paired samples using Wilcoxon tests. What TCRdb holds here is the immuneACCESS table cut down to in-frame rearrangements. Part of the clones is not present; checked against another copy, under half of the missing clones reflect an unresolved V gene, and the others are unexplained. V, J and clone size are those of that table, while D and trimming were read from the DNA. This sample gives about 97,000 clones in total; around 88% of them show up just once. The ten top clones hold 6.5% to 7.5% of the sample.

The time point label, read with the paper, signifies: cycle 2 day 1 (C2D1) of nivolumab. Every trial patient had relapsed following autologous stem cell transplantation, and prior brentuximab vedotin exposure was what differed among cohorts A, B and C. A total of under 70 patients with relapsed/refractory classical Hodgkin lymphoma made up the trial cohort, and each patient's best overall response was complete response, partial response or progressive disease. Single-agent nivolumab was administered to trial patients in the multi-cohort phase II CheckMate 205 trial. Best overall response was determined by an independent review committee according to the 2007 International Working Group response criteria. PBMCs from the trial were collected at three points: immediately before nivolumab initiation (C1D1), and during therapy at cycle 2 day 1 and cycle 4 day 1. Peripheral blood was collected in 8 mL Vacutainer Cell Preparation Tubes, from which PBMCs were isolated by centrifugation and then cryopreserved.

This chain is built from TRBV6-6 and TRBJ1-6; the D segment could be TRBD1, given 5 matching bases. The clonotype was recovered from a human donor with classical Hodgkin lymphoma. The material was peripheral blood mononuclear cells (PBMCs), obtained before the second cycle of nivolumab. The DNA sequence follows: TGTGCCAGCAGTTACTCAGGGGAGGATAATTCACCCCTCCACTTT. Its coded protein is CASSYSGEDNSPLHF.